The sequence of this T cell receptor (beta chain) was determined in a study of response to subunit inactivated influenza vaccine. Regarding the study as a whole: Authors suggested that a seasonal influenza vaccination recruits few new T cells each time.

At least ten counts were recorded for this clonotype. Its antigen is not identified. The CDR3 consists of 15 residues. From germline, CDR1 is MNHNS and CDR2 SASEGT. The V gene lost 7 bases and the J gene lost 0 bases, with 15 bases spanning the gap. Each CDR3 protein is one row after TCRdb ran MiXCR on the RT-PCR reads. The sample contains about 580,000 distinct CDR3 sequences, less than 15% of which appear only once. This sequence joins TRBV6-1 and TRBJ1-1, with a possible D match to TRBD1 (5 bases). The TCR originated in a man aged 50-60 years who received an inactivated influenza vaccine. This sample comprised PBMCs from blood, obtained about 13 days after vaccination. The CDR3 nucleotides read TGTGCCAGCAAGGTGGACAAGTGGGTGAACACTGAAGCTTTCTTT. Encoded protein: CASKVDKWVNTEAFF.